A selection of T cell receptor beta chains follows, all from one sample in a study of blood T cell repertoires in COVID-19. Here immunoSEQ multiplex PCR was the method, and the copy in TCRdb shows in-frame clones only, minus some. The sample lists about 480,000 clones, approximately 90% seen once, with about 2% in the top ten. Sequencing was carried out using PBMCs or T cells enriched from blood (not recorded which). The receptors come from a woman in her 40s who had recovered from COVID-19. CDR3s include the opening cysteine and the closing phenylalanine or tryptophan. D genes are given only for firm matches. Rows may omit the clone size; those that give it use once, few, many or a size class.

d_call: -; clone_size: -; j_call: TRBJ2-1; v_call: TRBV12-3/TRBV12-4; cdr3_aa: CASSLDSYNEQFF; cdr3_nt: TGTGCCAGCAGCCTTGACAGTTACAATGAGCAGTTCTTC
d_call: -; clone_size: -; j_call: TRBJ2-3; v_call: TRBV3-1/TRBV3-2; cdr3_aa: CASSGTGDWTDTQYF; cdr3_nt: TGTGCCAGCAGCGGGACTGGGGATTGGACAGATACGCAGTATTTT
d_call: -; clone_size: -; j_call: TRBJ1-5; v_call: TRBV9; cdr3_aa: CASSVDGGNQPQHF; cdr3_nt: TGTGCCAGCAGCGTAGACGGGGGGAATCAGCCCCAGCATTTT
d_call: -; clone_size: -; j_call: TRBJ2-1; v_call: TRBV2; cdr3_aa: CASMSTSGSYNEQFF; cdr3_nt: TGTGCCAGCATGAGCACCTCAGGGTCCTACAATGAGCAGTTCTTC
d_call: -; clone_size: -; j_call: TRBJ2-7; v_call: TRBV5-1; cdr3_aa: CASSPDRDSKGGEQYF; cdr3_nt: TGCGCCAGCAGCCCGGACCGGGACTCCAAGGGGGGGGAGCAGTACTTC
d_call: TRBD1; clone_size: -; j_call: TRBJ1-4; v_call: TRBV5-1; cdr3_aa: CASSDRVSEKLFF; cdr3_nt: TGCGCCAGCAGCGACAGGGTTTCGGAAAAACTGTTTTTT
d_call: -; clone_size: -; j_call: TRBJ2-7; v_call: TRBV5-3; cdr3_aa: CARSPTGQLLYEQYF; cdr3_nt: TGTGCCAGAAGCCCTACAGGACAACTCTTGTACGAGCAGTACTTC
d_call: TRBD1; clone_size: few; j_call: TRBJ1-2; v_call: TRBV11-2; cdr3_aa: CASRQGGTYTF; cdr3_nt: TGTGCCAGCAGACAGGGGGGTACCTACACCTTC
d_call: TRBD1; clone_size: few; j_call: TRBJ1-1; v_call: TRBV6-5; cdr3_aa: CASTQSTGLKTEAFF; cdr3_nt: TGTGCCAGCACCCAATCGACAGGGTTAAAGACTGAAGCTTTCTTT
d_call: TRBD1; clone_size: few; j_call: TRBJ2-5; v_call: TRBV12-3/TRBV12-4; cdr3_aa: CASSRDSEETQYF; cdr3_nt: TGTGCCAGCAGTCGGGACAGCGAAGAGACCCAGTACTTC
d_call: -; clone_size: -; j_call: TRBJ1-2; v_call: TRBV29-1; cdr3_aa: CSVRLAGEGGYTF; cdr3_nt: TGCAGCGTTCGGCTCGCAGGGGAGGGCGGCTACACCTTC
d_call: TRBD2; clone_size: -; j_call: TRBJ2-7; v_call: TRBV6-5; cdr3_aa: CATRPGLAPYEQYF; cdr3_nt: TGTGCCACCAGACCGGGACTAGCGCCCTACGAGCAGTACTTC
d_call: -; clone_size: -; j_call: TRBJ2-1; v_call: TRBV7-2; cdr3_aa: CASSLVIRESNEQFF; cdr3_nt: TGTGCCAGCAGCTTAGTTATCCGGGAGAGCAATGAGCAGTTCTTC
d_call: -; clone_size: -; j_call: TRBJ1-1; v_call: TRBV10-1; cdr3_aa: CASSLGVLTEAFF; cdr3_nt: TGCGCCAGCAGTTTAGGGGTCTTAACTGAAGCTTTCTTT
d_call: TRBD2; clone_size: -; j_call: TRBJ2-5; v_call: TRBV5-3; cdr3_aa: CARSSRLADSQETQYF; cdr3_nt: TGTGCCAGAAGCTCCCGACTAGCGGACAGCCAAGAGACCCAGTACTTC
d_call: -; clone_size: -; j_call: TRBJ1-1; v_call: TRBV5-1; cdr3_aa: CASSLGNRMNTEAFF; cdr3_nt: TGCGCCAGCAGCTTAGGGAACAGGATGAACACTGAAGCTTTCTTT
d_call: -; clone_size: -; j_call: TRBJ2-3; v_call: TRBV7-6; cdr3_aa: CASSLGPYTDTQYF; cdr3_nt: TGTGCCAGCAGCTTGGGGCCTTACACAGATACGCAGTATTTT
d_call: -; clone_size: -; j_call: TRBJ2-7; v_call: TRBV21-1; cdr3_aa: CASSSGHRRIGRAGEQYF; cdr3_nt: TGTGCCAGCAGCAGTGGTCACCGTCGAATCGGGAGGGCGGGCGAGCAGTACTTC
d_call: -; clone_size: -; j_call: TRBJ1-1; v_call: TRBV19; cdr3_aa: CASKFNRMNTEAFF; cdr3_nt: TGTGCCAGTAAGTTCAACAGAATGAACACTGAAGCTTTCTTT
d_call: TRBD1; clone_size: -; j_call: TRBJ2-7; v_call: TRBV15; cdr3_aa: CATSRDRVYEQYF; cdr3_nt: TGTGCCACCAGCAGGGACAGGGTCTACGAGCAGTACTTC
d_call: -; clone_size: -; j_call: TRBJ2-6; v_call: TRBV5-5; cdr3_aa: CASSPTKLTNSYAGANVLTF; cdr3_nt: TGTGCCAGCTCACCTACGAAATTGACTAATAGTTACGCTGGGGCCAACGTCCTGACTTTC
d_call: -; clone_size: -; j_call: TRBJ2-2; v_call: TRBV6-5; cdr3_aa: CASTRGTGELFF; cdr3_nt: TGTGCCAGCACCCGAGGGACCGGGGAGCTGTTTTTT
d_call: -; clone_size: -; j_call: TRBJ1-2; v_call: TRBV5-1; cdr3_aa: CASSLDAYSSKTHGYTF; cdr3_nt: TGCGCCAGCAGCTTGGACGCGTATAGCAGCAAAACCCATGGCTACACCTTC
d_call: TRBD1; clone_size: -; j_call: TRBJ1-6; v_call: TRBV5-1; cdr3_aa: CASSPQGVGYSPLHF; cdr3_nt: TGCGCCAGCAGCCCGCAGGGGGTAGGCTATTCACCCCTCCACTTT
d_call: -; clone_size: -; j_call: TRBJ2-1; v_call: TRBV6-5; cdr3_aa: CASRYTGVRGNEQFF; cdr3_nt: TGTGCCAGCAGATACACGGGAGTTCGGGGGAATGAGCAGTTCTTC
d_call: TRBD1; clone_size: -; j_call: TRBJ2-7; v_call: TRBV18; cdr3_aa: CASSRDRGLVYEQYF; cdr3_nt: TGTGCCAGCTCACGTGACAGGGGGCTTGTCTACGAGCAGTACTTC
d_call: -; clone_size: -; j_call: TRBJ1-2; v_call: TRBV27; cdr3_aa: CASSFSTGQINYGYTF; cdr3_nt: TGTGCCAGCAGTTTTTCGACAGGACAGATTAACTATGGCTACACCTTC